These 24 T cell receptor beta chains came from one sample sequenced in a study of cytomegalovirus exposure and HLA in healthy donors. The PCR ran on 60 Vbeta and 13 Jbeta primers. Method: immunoSEQ multiplex PCR; TCRdb's copy keeps in-frame clones and lacks some. The repertoire holds some 170,000 clones, approximately 78% seen once, with 6% to 9% in the top ten. The material sequenced was PBMCs. The receptor source for this set is a young woman in good health and CMV-seropositive.

The rearrangement joins TRBV27 to TRBJ1-2, with D possibly matching TRBD1 (6 bases). V was shortened by 6 bases and J by 7 bases, with 18 bases between the two germline ends. Germline CDR1 is MNHEY and CDR2 is SMNVEV (reference sequence). The CDR3 is made up of 14 amino acids. DNA for the CDR3: TGTGCCAGCAGACCACAGGGAAGCACTGCTGGCTACACCTTC. The encoded protein is CASRPQGSTAGYTF.

This chain uses TRBV6-5 with TRBJ1-2; 8 nucleotides match TRBD1. The CDR3 is made up of 14 amino acids. Looked up from germline, CDR1 is MNHEY and CDR2 is SVGAGI. The V gene end was trimmed by 7 bases and the J gene end by 8 bases; junction bases not matched to a gene: 12. CDR3 residues: CASIHPDRVGGYTF. DNA of the CDR3: TGTGCCAGCATTCACCCGGACAGGGTTGGCGGCTACACCTTC.

The chain couples TRBV27 to TRBJ1-4; possibly TRBD1 for D (5 bases). The CDR3 has 13 amino acids. Germline-derived CDR1 and CDR2 are MNHEY and SMNVEV (reference sequence). Trimming took off 9 bases at V and 6 bases at J, with 14 bases between the two ends. The CDR3 DNA sequence: TGTGCCAGAGAAAGGGCACAGGATGAAAAACTGTTTTTT. This encodes CARERAQDEKLFF. The full variable domain, in which reference TRBV27 and TRBJ1-4 provide the parts outside the CDR3, is EAQVTQNPRYLITVTGKKLTVTCSQNMNHEYMSWYRQDPGLGLRQIYYSMNVEVTDKGDVPEGYKVSRKEKRNFPLILESPSPNQTSLYFCARERAQDEKLFFGSGTQLSVL.

This chain connects TRBV14 to TRBJ1-2, with TRBD1 as a possible D gene (6 bases). Germline values: CDR1 SGHDN, CDR2 FVKESK. CDR3 length equals 15 residues. V was trimmed by 4 bases and J by 3 bases, leaving 15 bases between them. The CDR3: CASSPQGRRYYGYTF. In DNA form, the CDR3 reads TGTGCCAGCAGCCCACAGGGCCGGCGGTACTATGGCTACACCTTC. Combining the CDR3 with reference TRBV14 and TRBJ1-2 gives the whole variable domain EAGVTQFPSHSVIEKGQTVTLRCDPISGHDNLYWYRRVMGKEIKFLLHFVKESKQDESGMPNNRFLAERTGGTYSTLKVQPAELEDSGVYFCASSPQGRRYYGYTFGSGTRLTVV.

As for this clone: The junction shows a germline mismatch at one end, possibly a read error. This CDR3 is CASSFDTSNRPQHF. The DNA for the CDR3 is TGCGCCAGCAGCTTTGATACTAGCAATCGGCCCCAGCATTTT. The rearrangement joins TRBV5-1 to TRBJ1-5, with D uncertain. This CDR3 is 14 amino acids long. CDR1 and CDR2 (germline): SGHRS, YFSETQ.

This chain joins TRBV5-4 and TRBJ1-2; D gene unclear. V was pared by 2 bases and J by 4 bases, with 9 bases between. The CDR3 has 13 amino acids. CDR1 SGHNT and CDR2 YYREEE come from the germline V gene (reference sequence). The CDR3 region has the DNA TGTGCCAGCAGCTTCGAGCGATCCTATGGCTACACCTTC. As protein: CASSFERSYGYTF.

The chain recombines TRBV27 with TRBJ1-1, with D tentatively TRBD1 (5 bases). V lost 4 bases to trimming and J lost 6 bases, with 15 bases between them. Germline V lookup: CDR1 MNHEY, CDR2 SMNVEV (reference sequence). CDR3 size: 14 residues. CDR3 sequence: CASSSYRDSPEAFF. The CDR3 bases are TGTGCCAGCAGTTCCTACCGCGACAGCCCTGAAGCTTTCTTT.

The chain recombines TRBV2 with TRBJ2-3, with 11 bases lining up with TRBD2. Germline V gene lookup returns CDR1 SNHLY and CDR2 FYNNEI. J lost 6 bases, V lost 4 bases, and 6 bases had no gene match. This CDR3 contains 15 residues. Here the CDR3 reads CASSVGSGGGDTQYF. Here the CDR3 DNA reads TGTGCCAGCAGTGTTGGTAGCGGGGGGGGTGATACGCAGTATTTT.

The chain is built from TRBV16 and TRBJ1-6; 9 bases align to TRBD1. The CDR3 covers 17 residues. V shed 3 bases, J shed 3 bases, and the junction held 6 bases outside the gene matches. The germline V gene has CDR1 KGHSY and CDR2 FQNENV. This CDR3 reads CASSHVGQGYYNSPLHF. CDR3 DNA sequence: TGTGCCAGCAGCCATGTGGGACAGGGTTACTATAATTCACCCCTCCACTTT.

The rearrangement links TRBV29-1 to TRBJ1-1, with D possibly being TRBD1 (5 bases). CDR1 and CDR2 from the germline V gene are SQVTM and ANQGSEA. The CDR3 sequence is 16 residues long. V was cut by 7 bases and J by 5 bases, with 26 bases left in between. The chain's CDR3 is CSAPAKIPGANTEAFF. CDR3 DNA sequence: TGCAGCGCCCCGGCTAAAATCCCTGGGGCGAATACTGAAGCTTTCTTT.

This rearrangement joins TRBV11-2 to TRBJ1-6, with D uncertain. The V gene's germline CDR1 is SGHAT and CDR2 FQNNGV. V lost 1 base and J lost 10, with 17 bases in between. There are 16 residues in the CDR3. Here the CDR3 reads CASSLGAGLRGSPLHF. The CDR3 coding sequence is TGTGCCAGCAGCTTAGGAGCGGGCTTACGGGGATCACCCCTCCACTTT.

The J gene is TRBJ2-3, the V gene TRBV18, with D hard to call. CDR3 length: 14 residues. V lost 3 bases, J lost 2 bases, and 9 bases lay in between. Germline assignment: CDR1 KGHSH and CDR2 LQKENI. CDR3 protein: CASSPPGNTDTQYF. Here the CDR3 DNA reads TGTGCCAGCTCACCCCCCGGTAACACAGATACGCAGTATTTT.

This CDR3 is CASSLMVGTGVGYTF. Written as DNA, the CDR3 is TGCGCCAGCAGCTTGATGGTGGGGACAGGGGTTGGCTACACCTTC. The chain links TRBV5-1 to TRBJ1-2; 10 positions match TRBD1. CDR1 and CDR2 from the germline V gene are SGHRS and YFSETQ. V lost 1 base, J lost 7 bases, and 7 bases stayed unmatched. The CDR3 length is 15 residues.

J is TRBJ2-1 and V is TRBV10-3; 7 positions match TRBD1. Germline CDR1 ENHRY, CDR2 SYGVKD. The CDR3 is 16 residues long. V dropped 3 bases and J dropped 7; count of bases not matched to a gene: 12. The CDR3: CAISDPRQGFKNEQFF. In DNA, the CDR3 is TGTGCCATCAGTGACCCCCGACAGGGTTTCAAAAATGAGCAGTTCTTC.

Written as DNA, the CDR3 is TGTGCCAGCAGCAAATCAGGGGGGCCCGATAACTATGGCTACACCTTC. It codes for CASSKSGGPDNYGYTF. The V and J genes are TRBV9 and TRBJ1-2, with TRBD1 matching over 7 bases. With V trimmed by 4 bases and J by 1 base, 10 bases remained unmatched. The germline CDR1 and CDR2 sequences are SGDLS and YYNGEE. This CDR3 is built from 16 residues.

V and J are TRBV28 and TRBJ2-6; 10 bases are a match to TRBD1. Germline-derived CDR1 and CDR2 are MDHEN and SYDVKM. CDR3 length equals 16 residues. V shed 3 bases and J 3 bases; nucleotides not matched to a gene: 2. The CDR3 coding sequence is TGTGCCAGCAGTTTCGGACAGGGGGTTGGGGCCAACGTCCTGACTTTC. The encoded protein is CASSFGQGVGANVLTF.

CDR3 coding DNA: TGTGCCAGCAGCTTAAACAGGGAGAACGAGCAGTACTTC. Protein sequence: CASSLNRENEQYF. The V and J genes are TRBV7-3 and TRBJ2-7; TRBD1 might be the D (6 bases). CDR3 length: 13 amino acids. Trimming removed 1 base from V and 5 bases from J, with 9 bases in between. Germline V gives CDR1 SGHTA, CDR2 FQGTGA. The variable domain in full, completed from reference TRBV7-3 and TRBJ2-7, reads GAGVSQTPSNKVTEKGKYVELRCDPISGHTALYWYRQSLGQGPEFLIYFQGTGAADDSGLPNDRFFAVRPEGSVSTLKIQRTERGDSAVYLCASSLNRENEQYFGPGTRLTVT.

V gene TRBV13 combines with J gene TRBJ2-3; perhaps TRBD2 as D (5 bases). Germline V gives CDR1 PRHDT, CDR2 FYEKMQ (reference sequence). Trimming stripped 5 bases from V and 7 bases from J, with 13 bases between. This CDR3 is 13 amino acids long. As DNA, the CDR3 is TGTGCCAGCAGCCAGACGGACTTTTATACGCAGTATTTT. This encodes CASSQTDFYTQYF.

This clone is a singleton in its sample. V usage is TRBV4-3 and J usage is TRBJ1-2; 7 nucleotides line up with TRBD1. Germline assignment: CDR1 LGHNA and CDR2 YSLEER. The length of the CDR3 is 16 residues. V trimming: 3 bases; J trimming: 3 bases; junction bases outside the gene matches: 10. In DNA, the CDR3 is TGCGCCAGCAGCCAGAGACAGGGAGGAAGGTACTATGGCTACACCTTC. It codes for CASSQRQGGRYYGYTF.

The chain has TRBV18 and TRBJ2-1, with TRBD2 as a possible D gene (5 bases). This CDR3 region has 13 residues. Looked up from germline, CDR1 is KGHSH and CDR2 is LQKENI. Trimming shortened V by 1 base and J by 8 bases, and 9 bases separated the two germline ends. Here the CDR3 DNA reads TGTGCCAGCTCACCACAGGGAGAGGATGAGCAGTTCTTC. Translating it yields CASSPQGEDEQFF.

CDR3 nucleotide sequence: TGTGCCTGGAGTTCAGCGGCAGTGGGGACCCAGTACTTC. Encoded protein: CAWSSAAVGTQYF. This chain uses TRBV30 with TRBJ2-5; possible D gene TRBD2, 5 bases. Germline CDR1 and CDR2: GTSNPN and SVGIG (reference sequence). This CDR3 is built from 13 residues. V lost 2 bases and J lost 7, with 14 bases in between.

This chain uses TRBV7-3 with TRBJ2-6; 9 bases fit TRBD1. V was clipped by 1 base and J by 1 base; unmatched bases: 11. The CDR3 covers 20 residues. Germline V lookup: CDR1 SGHTA, CDR2 FQGTGA. The chain's CDR3 is CASSLSLIGQGSSGANVLTF. The CDR3 DNA reads as TGTGCCAGCAGCTTAAGTTTAATCGGACAGGGGAGTTCTGGGGCCAACGTCCTGACTTTC. Drawing the rest from reference TRBV7-3 and TRBJ2-6, the complete variable domain is GAGVSQTPSNKVTEKGKYVELRCDPISGHTALYWYRQSLGQGPEFLIYFQGTGAADDSGLPNDRFFAVRPEGSVSTLKIQRTERGDSAVYLCASSLSLIGQGSSGANVLTFGAGSRLTVL.

The chain uses TRBV12-1 and TRBJ1-1. TRBV12-1 is reported as a pseudogene. The CDR3 sequence is 14 residues long. The CDR3 loop is CASSRGLSKTEAFF. CDR3 nucleotide sequence: TGTGCCAGCAGCCGGGGACTGTCTAAAACTGAAGCTTTCTTT.

This clone came up a few times. This chain joins TRBV6-1 and TRBJ1-3, with D possibly TRBD1 on 6 matching bases. This CDR3 contains 13 residues. The V and J ends lost 7 bases and 4 bases respectively, with 11 bases between them. Germline CDR1 is MNHNS and CDR2 is SASEGT. CDR3 region: CASIRTEGNTIYF. The CDR3 DNA reads TGTGCCAGCATTAGGACAGAAGGAAACACCATATATTTT.